Shown below are 12 T cell receptor beta chains from a single sample sequenced in a study of blood T cell repertoires in COVID-19. Sequencing was performed with immunoSEQ multiplex PCR; in TCRdb, only in-frame clones are kept and a portion is missing. The table lists about 400,000 clones, 85% to 90% of them singletons, with 1.7% in the top ten. Input material: PBMCs or T cells enriched from blood (not recorded which). These receptors were collected from a woman in her twenties or thirties who had recovered from COVID-19.

The chain couples TRBV18 to TRBJ2-1; D gene ambiguous. V lost 0 bases, J lost 3 bases, and 6 bases lay in between. The germline gives CDR1 KGHSH, CDR2 LQKENI. This CDR3 is built from 14 residues. CDR3 nucleotides: TGTGCCAGCTCACCACCGTCGGGCTACAATGAGCAGTTCTTC. Translation: CASSPPSGYNEQFF.

This chain connects TRBV10-3 to TRBJ2-7; possibly TRBD2 for D (5 bases). The V gene's germline CDR1 is ENHRY and CDR2 SYGVKD. Trimming took off 2 bases at V and 5 bases at J, with 7 bases between the two ends. The CDR3 sequence is 12 residues long. The CDR3 loop is CAISEGLNEQYF. For the CDR3, the DNA is TGTGCCATCAGTGAGGGACTGAACGAGCAGTACTTC.

The rearrangement links TRBV11-2 to TRBJ2-7, with D unresolved. CDR3 length: 13 amino acids. Germline V CDR1 and CDR2: SGHAT, FQNNGV. V was clipped by 1 base and J by 2 bases, with 6 bases between them. CDR3: CASSLGQPYEQYF. CDR3 sequence (DNA): TGTGCCAGCAGCTTAGGACAACCCTACGAGCAGTACTTC.

The chain links TRBV30 to TRBJ1-2; D remains ambiguous. The V and J ends lost 5 bases and 7 bases respectively, with 14 bases between them. The CDR3 sequence is 12 residues long. Germline V gene lookup returns CDR1 GTSNPN and CDR2 SVGIG (reference sequence). The CDR3, as DNA: TGTGCCTGGGAGGAGGGTTTCGCTGGCTACACCTTC. Its translation: CAWEEGFAGYTF.

This chain uses TRBV19 with TRBJ1-2, with TRBD1 matching 7 bases. The V and J ends lost 4 bases and 4 bases, in that order; junction bases with no gene match: 9. The CDR3 contains 15 residues. CDR1 is LNHDA, CDR2 SQIVND, per germline (reference sequence). Written as DNA, the CDR3 is TGTGCCAGTAGTAGCATGGGGGGACAGCTCTATGGCTACACCTTC. Amino acids: CASSSMGGQLYGYTF. Based on the CDR3 plus reference TRBV19 and TRBJ1-2, the full variable domain is DGGITQSPKYLFRKEGQNVTLSCEQNLNHDAMYWYRQDPGQGLRLIYYSQIVNDFQKGDIAEGYSVSREKKESFPLTVTSAQKNPTAFYLCASSSMGGQLYGYTFGSGTRLTVV.

CDR3 bases: TGTGCCAGCAGCGTAGACCCCGGCGGACAGCTCTACGAGCAGTACTTC. Translated: CASSVDPGGQLYEQYF. The V gene is TRBV9, the J gene TRBJ2-7; D may be TRBD1 (6 bases). CDR1 and CDR2 (germline): SGDLS, YYNGEE. This CDR3 region has 16 residues. Between the trimmed V and J ends, which lost 0 bases and 3 bases, there was a span of 16 bases.

The gene calls are TRBV10-3 and TRBJ2-1; 10 nucleotides line up with TRBD2. V was clipped by 3 bases and J by 7 bases; unmatched bases: 9. The length of the CDR3 is 16 residues. Looked up from germline, CDR1 is ENHRY and CDR2 is SYGVKD. For the CDR3, the DNA is TGTGCCATCAGTGAACTAGCGGGAACGCCGGATAATGAGCAGTTCTTC. Translating it yields CAISELAGTPDNEQFF.

This chain connects TRBV3-1 (or the pseudogene TRBV3-2) to TRBJ2-1; 10 positions match TRBD1. V gave up 4 bases and J gave up 3 bases; unmatched junction bases: 6. The CDR3 has 16 residues. Germline V gene sequence: CDR1 LGHDT, CDR2 YNNKEL (reference sequence). In DNA form, the CDR3 reads TGTGCCAGCAGCCCGTACCGGGACAGGGGCTACAATGAGCAGTTCTTC. This codes for CASSPYRDRGYNEQFF.

This chain connects TRBV6-1 to TRBJ1-5; D is uncertain. Germline V lookup: CDR1 MNHNS, CDR2 SASEGT. This CDR3 is built from 17 residues. V was clipped by 0 bases and J by 2 bases, with 14 bases between them. The CDR3: CASSEARRSIGNQPQHF. The CDR3 DNA is TGTGCCAGCAGTGAAGCGCGCAGGTCGATCGGCAATCAGCCCCAGCATTTT.

The chain couples TRBV5-1 to TRBJ1-2; D unresolved. Trimming took off 1 base at V and 0 bases at J, with 13 bases between the two ends. Germline-derived CDR1 and CDR2 are SGHRS and YFSETQ. CDR3 length: 16 amino acids. The CDR3 loop reads CASSLNPLRANYGYTF. The CDR3 coding sequence is TGCGCCAGCAGCTTGAATCCCTTACGAGCTAACTATGGCTACACCTTC.

This chain joins TRBV12-3 or TRBV12-4 and TRBJ2-7; unclear D gene. The CDR3 length is 13 residues. V was cut by 6 bases and J by 2 bases, with 11 bases left in between. CDR3 coding DNA: TGTGCCAGCAGCTCGACACCTACCTACGAGCAGTACTTC. It is translated as CASSSTPTYEQYF.

The chain uses TRBV28 and TRBJ2-1; 9 bases fit TRBD1. J lost 2 bases, V lost 7 bases, and 9 bases had no gene match. CDR1 is MDHEN, CDR2 SYDVKM, per germline. This CDR3 has 16 residues. In DNA form, the CDR3 reads TGTGCCAGCACCTACCACAGGGGGCTAGCCTACAATGAGCAGTTCTTC. It specifies CASTYHRGLAYNEQFF. The full variable domain, its missing parts supplied by reference TRBV28 and TRBJ2-1, is DVKVTQSSRYLVKRTGEKVFLECVQDMDHENMFWYRQDPGLGLRLIYFSYDVKMKEKGDIPEGYSVSREKKERFSLILESASTNQTSMYLCASTYHRGLAYNEQFFGPGTRLTVL.